This T cell receptor beta chain is from a study of shared clonotypes between healthy human individuals. Turning to the study itself: Used for every donor were three CD4 naive, three CD4 memory, two CD8 naive and one CD8 memory plate. Study results and caveats: A generally larger estimated richness was seen in naive subsets than in memory subsets.

CD45RO-negative, CCR7-positively selected cells formed the naive CD8 fraction, excluding terminally differentiated effector memory CD45RA+ cells. All donors qualified as healthy HIV-negative adults and had experienced no recent acute infections or vaccinations. Notes on this clone: Antigen: not known.

Clones were sequenced by immunoSEQ multiplex PCR, and TCRdb holds only the in-frame ones, with some missing. The table shows about 2.1 million clones, with 90% to 95% occurring only once. Trimming removed 0 bases at V and 0 bases at J, with 12 bases between. Per germline, CDR1 LGHNA and CDR2 YNFKEQ. The CDR3 length is 16 residues. This sequence was found in a man between 18 and 29 years old in good health. Some clones in this sample may be carry-over from other donors' samples. Sequencing was done on a sample of naive CD8+ T cells from PBMCs. The gene calls are TRBV4-2 and TRBJ2-7, with D possibly being TRBD2 (6 bases). The CDR3 DNA reads TGTGCCAGCAGCCAAGAGGAGGGACCCGGCTCCTACGAGCAGTACTTC. Translating it yields CASSQEEGPGSYEQYF.